These 30 T cell receptor beta chains were sequenced from one sample in a study of prognosis after radiotherapy for stage I lung cancer. Two-round multiplex PCR amplified TCR beta CDR3 from genomic DNA. Specific primers for each TRBV and TRBJ gene were what first-round PCR used. In TCRdb, the multiplex PCR reads were re-called with MiXCR into one record per CDR3 protein. The table lists 11,000 to 15,000 distinct CDR3 sequences, 37% of them singletons, with less than 45% in the top ten. Material: PBMCs, obtained before or after stereotactic body radiation therapy (not recorded which). These receptors all stem from a donor aged 50 or older with non-small cell lung cancer.

This clonotype occurred a few times. V is TRBV19 and J is TRBJ2-2; D may be TRBD1 (6 bases). CDR1 and CDR2 from the germline V gene are LNHDA and SQIVND (reference sequence). There are 13 residues in the CDR3. Trimming stripped 6 bases from V and 8 bases from J, with 13 bases between. The CDR3 region has the DNA TGTGCCAGTAGCGTTAGGGGGACAGGGGAGCTGTTTTTT. Amino acids: CASSVRGTGELFF.

This clonotype was detected many times. V usage is TRBV10-3 and J usage is TRBJ1-3, with 9 bases that match TRBD1. Looked up from germline, CDR1 is ENHRY and CDR2 is SYGVKD. J gave up 0 bases and V 2 bases, and 5 bases lay outside the gene matches. This CDR3 spans 17 amino acids. The CDR3 protein is CAISEAPGQGSGNTIYF. The CDR3 DNA reads as TGTGCCATCAGTGAGGCCCCGGGACAGGGCTCTGGAAACACCATATATTTT.

This clonotype is medium-sized. The rearrangement joins TRBV20-1 to TRBJ2-7; D uncertain. Trimming took off 1 base at V and 0 bases at J, with 7 bases between the two ends. Germline values: CDR1 DFQATT, CDR2 SNEGSKA (reference sequence). This CDR3 comprises 13 residues. The CDR3: CSARVLSSYEQYF. CDR3 sequence (DNA): TGCAGTGCTAGAGTACTATCCTCCTACGAGCAGTACTTC.

By sample share, this clonotype is medium-sized. The chain recombines TRBV6-1 with TRBJ1-2; TRBD1 aligns across 8 bases. The CDR3 spans 14 residues. Per germline, CDR1 MNHNS and CDR2 SASEGT. V lost 0 bases, J lost 6 bases, and 3 bases stayed unmatched. Written as DNA, the CDR3 is TGTGCCAGCAGTGAAGCGACAGGGGCAGATGGCTACACCTTC. Residues: CASSEATGADGYTF.

This sequence joins TRBV6-1 and TRBJ1-1; D unresolved. The CDR3 covers 11 residues. With 10 bases removed from V and 11 bases from J, the gap between germline ends came to 17 bases. Germline V gene sequence: CDR1 MNHNS, CDR2 SASEGT. CDR3 sequence reads: CAITGPGGAFF. For the CDR3, the DNA is TGTGCCATTACCGGTCCAGGAGGCGCTTTCTTT.

The chain employs TRBV28 and TRBJ1-1, with TRBD1 as a possible D gene (6 bases). Germline V gives CDR1 MDHEN, CDR2 SYDVKM. This CDR3 spans 13 amino acids. V lost 9 bases and J 0 bases, leaving 11 bases between the germline ends. CDR3: CARSGGMNTEAFF. The CDR3 bases are TGTGCCAGAAGTGGGGGCATGAACACTGAAGCTTTCTTT.

J is TRBJ1-6 and V is TRBV12-3 or TRBV12-4; tentative D call: TRBD1 (5 bases). The CDR3 is made up of 14 amino acids. V gave up 1 base and J gave up 6 bases, with 7 bases separating them. The CDR3 nucleotides read TGTGCCAGCAGTTTAGGGGGGTTTAATTCACCCCTCCACTTT. Translating it yields CASSLGGFNSPLHF.

This clonotype is medium-sized in the sample. This chain uses TRBV6-1 with TRBJ2-1; 8 positions match TRBD2. V was pared by 4 bases and J by 1 base, with 3 bases of the junction left unmatched. CDR3 size: 15 residues. Looked up from germline, CDR1 is MNHNS and CDR2 is SASEGT. The CDR3: CASSVLAGSYNEQFF. CDR3 in DNA: TGTGCCAGCAGTGTTCTAGCGGGTTCCTACAATGAGCAGTTCTTC.

This clonotype was observed at least ten times. The CDR3 here is CASIKIGLAGGGTGELFF. The CDR3 DNA follows: TGTGCCAGCATTAAAATTGGACTAGCGGGGGGGGGGACCGGGGAGCTGTTTTTT. The chain joins TRBV6-1 to TRBJ2-2; TRBD2 matches 15 bases. Trimming removed 7 bases from V and 5 bases from J; junction bases left unmatched: 11. The CDR3 totals 18 residues. CDR1 and CDR2 (germline): MNHNS, SASEGT.

The J gene is TRBJ2-2, the V gene TRBV12-3 or TRBV12-4; D is ambiguous. Trimming shortened V by 5 bases and J by 3 bases, and 16 bases separated the two germline ends. This CDR3 has 16 amino acids. The CDR3 bases are TGTGCCAGCAGTCCCTCGGGTAGTTGGGACACCGGGGAGCTGTTTTTT. Translating it yields CASSPSGSWDTGELFF.

This clonotype was counted many times. The chain has TRBV28 and TRBJ2-7; 11 nucleotides align to TRBD1. The CDR3 is made up of 16 amino acids. Trimming cost V 6 bases and J 3 bases; bases outside gene matches: 10. CDR1 and CDR2 (germline): MDHEN, SYDVKM. The CDR3 sequence is CASRPTTGTGGYEQYF. CDR3 DNA sequence: TGTGCCAGCAGACCCACAACCGGGACAGGGGGCTACGAGCAGTACTTC.

The chain joins TRBV28 to TRBJ1-5; D unclear. Germline loops: CDR1 MDHEN, CDR2 SYDVKM. The CDR3 consists of 14 residues. V lost 7 bases to trimming and J lost 3 bases, with 13 bases between them. CDR3 amino acids: CASNKRPPNQPQHF. CDR3 DNA: TGTGCCAGCAACAAGAGGCCCCCCAATCAGCCCCAGCATTTT.

V and J are TRBV18 and TRBJ2-1; 8 nucleotides align to TRBD1. The germline V gene has CDR1 KGHSH and CDR2 LQKENI. Trimming at V came to 3 bases and at J to 5 bases, leaving 9 bases not matched to a gene. The CDR3 runs to 16 residues. The CDR3 spells CASSPSPTGVDNEQFF. CDR3 DNA: TGTGCCAGCTCACCCTCTCCGACAGGGGTAGACAATGAGCAGTTCTTC. Full variable domain (rest looked up from reference TRBV18 and TRBJ2-1): NAGVMQNPRHLVRRRGQEARLRCSPMKGHSHVYWYRQLPEEGLKFMVYLQKENIIDESGMPKERFSAEFPKEGPSILRIQQVVRGDSAAYFCASSPSPTGVDNEQFFGPGTRLTVL.

Note on this clonotype: A far larger clone is a single base away, which makes a read error likely. The chain couples TRBV6-8 to TRBJ2-3; perhaps TRBD2 as D (5 bases). Germline V gene sequence: CDR1 MNHGY, CDR2 SAAAGT. The V end lost 7 bases, the J end lost 0 bases, and 17 bases lay between the germline ends. The CDR3 spans 16 residues. This CDR3 reads CASNMGGSSSTDTQYF. DNA of the CDR3: TGTGCCAGCAATATGGGCGGGTCATCAAGCACAGATACGCAGTATTTT.

This clonotype was seen just once. At one end, the junction sequence differs from germline, possibly due to a read error. The gene calls are TRBV6-4 and TRBJ2-2; possibly TRBD1 for D (7 bases). Germline values: CDR1 MRHNA, CDR2 SNTAGT. This CDR3 has 17 amino acids. CDR3 protein: CVSSERGRRGPAWELFF. CDR3 in DNA: TGTGTCAGCAGTGAAAGGGGGAGGAGGGGGCCCGCCTGGGAGCTGTTTTTT.

The gene calls are TRBV6-1 and TRBJ2-1; 9 nucleotides agree with TRBD2. The V gene's germline CDR1 is MNHNS and CDR2 SASEGT. This CDR3 is 17 amino acids long. Unmatched junction bases numbered 9, after V lost 5 bases and J lost 1 base. This CDR3 is CASSPTLSGGSYNEQFF. Written as DNA, the CDR3 is TGTGCCAGCAGTCCTACTTTGAGCGGGGGGTCCTACAATGAGCAGTTCTTC.

Remarks on this clonotype: The CDR3 does not end in the conserved phenylalanine or tryptophan, so this is likely a read error. The chain couples TRBV28 to TRBJ2-7; D may be TRBD1 (7 bases). Trimming left V 7 bases short and J 1 base short, with 14 bases between. The CDR3 has 14 amino acids. Germline V gene data show CDR1 as MDHEN and CDR2 as SYDVKM. In DNA form, the CDR3 reads TGTGCCAGCAAATCGACAGGGAGGTCCTACGAGCAGTACTTA. This translates into CASKSTGRSYEQYL.

This clonotype was recorded many times. The V gene is TRBV10-3, the J gene TRBJ2-5; D may be TRBD1 (6 bases). Germline loops: CDR1 ENHRY, CDR2 SYGVKD. V was pared by 10 bases and J by 2 bases, with 23 bases between. This CDR3 has 16 residues. The CDR3 reads CATRGTGSPSQETQYF. CDR3 bases: TGTGCCACCAGAGGAACAGGGAGCCCAAGTCAAGAGACCCAGTACTTC.

This clonotype is classed as medium-sized. V gene TRBV5-1 combines with J gene TRBJ2-3, with TRBD2 identical over 11 bases. Germline lookup yields CDR1 SGHRS and CDR2 YFSETQ. V lost 2 bases and J lost 4; bases outside the gene matches: 6. This CDR3 has 16 residues. The CDR3 bases are TGCGCCAGCAGCTTAGGCACTAGCGGGGGCGCAGATACGCAGTATTTT. Protein product: CASSLGTSGGADTQYF.

This clonotype was found many times. This sequence joins TRBV14 and TRBJ2-1; D is ambiguous. The V gene lost 1 base and the J gene lost 6 bases, with 10 bases spanning the gap. The CDR3 contains 14 residues. Germline V gene sequence: CDR1 SGHDN, CDR2 FVKESK. The CDR3 coding sequence is TGTGCCAGCAGCCAAGCGGTACTGGGCAATGAGCAGTTCTTC. This encodes CASSQAVLGNEQFF.

Note on this clonotype: This may come from a read error, since a much larger clone is one base off. The rearrangement links TRBV6-5 to TRBJ2-5; maybe TRBD1 (5 bases). CDR3 length: 16 amino acids. Germline V gene data show CDR1 as MNHEY and CDR2 as SVGAGI. CDR3: CASSYFSTEAQETQYF. DNA for the CDR3: TGTGCCAGTAGTTATTTCTCGACAGAAGCACAAGAGACCCAGTACTTC.

This clonotype is labeled medium-sized. J is TRBJ2-7 and V is TRBV20-1; 8 bases line up with TRBD1. After removal of 2 bases from V and 6 bases from J, the junction contained 6 bases not matched to a gene. CDR3 size: 13 residues. Germline V gives CDR1 DFQATT, CDR2 SNEGSKA (reference sequence). The CDR3 loop reads CSARQGAAGEQYF. The CDR3 region has the DNA TGCAGTGCTAGACAGGGGGCGGCCGGCGAGCAGTACTTC.

This clonotype was seen more than once but under ten times. The chain couples TRBV12-3 or TRBV12-4 to TRBJ1-2; no clear D gene. The CDR3 contains 13 residues. Trimming stripped 3 bases from V and 8 bases from J, with 13 bases between. In DNA, the CDR3 is TGTGCCAGCAGTTTTAGAGGGCAGCTGGGCTACACCTTC. Translation: CASSFRGQLGYTF.

This clonotype was seen at least ten times. The chain joins TRBV12-3 or TRBV12-4 to TRBJ2-1; D is tentatively TRBD1 or TRBD2 (5 bases each). The length of the CDR3 is 16 residues. V dropped 5 bases and J dropped 9 bases, with 23 bases sitting between them. The CDR3 here is CASSPGRDRGRTEQFF. In DNA, the CDR3 is TGTGCCAGCAGTCCGGGCCGGGACCGTGGCCGAACTGAGCAGTTCTTC.

There are many counts of this clonotype. For the CDR3, the DNA is TGTGCCACCAGCAGGGGGTGGGGACAGGGATCAGATACGCAGTATTTT. As protein: CATSRGWGQGSDTQYF. The rearrangement uses TRBV15 and TRBJ2-3, with TRBD1 identical over 9 bases. The V gene's germline CDR1 is LNHNV and CDR2 YYDKDF (reference sequence). V lost 3 bases, J lost 4 bases, and 8 bases stayed unmatched. The CDR3 has 16 amino acids.

This clonotype was seen only once. The chain recombines TRBV18 with TRBJ2-1, with D unclear. With 1 base removed from V and 6 bases from J, the gap between germline ends came to 7 bases. The CDR3 has 13 residues. CDR1 and CDR2 (germline): KGHSH, LQKENI. CDR3 nucleotide sequence: TGTGCCAGCTCACCACTCGATGGCAATGAGCAGTTCTTC. Its translation is CASSPLDGNEQFF.

This clonotype has a count of ten or more. The rearrangement uses TRBV29-1 and TRBJ1-2; the D is unclear. The germline gives CDR1 SQVTM, CDR2 ANQGSEA. This CDR3 is 12 amino acids long. The V end lost 3 bases, the J end lost 4 bases, and 9 bases lay between the germline ends. The CDR3 loop reads CSVEVQSYGYTF. The CDR3 bases are TGCAGCGTTGAGGTTCAATCCTATGGCTACACCTTC.

V and J are TRBV27 and TRBJ1-5; perhaps TRBD1 as D (6 bases). V was trimmed by 6 bases and J by 1 base, leaving 19 bases between them. The germline gives CDR1 MNHEY, CDR2 SMNVEV (reference sequence). CDR3 length: 17 residues. For the CDR3, the DNA is TGTGCCAGCAGCACCGCGCAGGGGTTTGAGAGCAATCAGCCCCAGCATTTT. Protein: CASSTAQGFESNQPQHF.

This clonotype was found many times. The gene calls are TRBV7-9 and TRBJ2-1; 9 nucleotides agree with TRBD2. V lost 5 bases, J lost 1 base, and 12 bases stayed unmatched. The germline gives CDR1 SEHNR, CDR2 FQNEAQ (reference sequence). The CDR3 length is 18 residues. The CDR3 DNA is TGTGCCAGCAGCCCACCTGTGCTAGCGGGGATGTCCTACAATGAGCAGTTCTTC. As protein: CASSPPVLAGMSYNEQFF.

V and J are TRBV2 and TRBJ1-1; D gene ambiguous. The CDR3 loop spans 14 amino acids. V dropped 4 bases and J dropped 7 bases, with 16 bases sitting between them. Germline-derived CDR1 and CDR2 are SNHLY and FYNNEI. In DNA form, the CDR3 reads TGTGCCAGCAGTGTTAGACATGGGGTTTGTGAAGCTTTCTTT. Protein product: CASSVRHGVCEAFF.